The T cell receptor beta chain under discussion was sequenced for a study of PD-L1 blockade in urothelial cancer. Study-wide context: The analyses of blood took place 3 weeks (second dose) and 6 weeks after treatment start. Across blood samples, T cells had a median count of 141,255.

Assay used: immunoSEQ multiplex PCR; TCRdb lists only in-frame clones, some missing. The top ten hold 5.9% of the sample, which has 15,000 to 20,000 clones, 87% seen once. Losses at the gene ends were 4 bases for V and 0 bases for J; bases not matched to a gene: 7. Germline values: CDR1 SGDLS, CDR2 YYNGEE. The CDR3 loop spans 16 amino acids. This material consisted of PBMCs, taken around atezolizumab (anti-PD-L1) treatment. The V gene is TRBV9, the J gene TRBJ2-3, with TRBD1 identical over 8 bases. This TCR was sampled from a man in his fifties or sixties with urothelial cancer. The CDR3 coding sequence is TGTGCCAGCAGCAGCCGACAGGGGCTTAGCACAGATACGCAGTATTTT. Its translation: CASSSRQGLSTDTQYF.